This T cell receptor (beta chain) was sequenced during a study of blood T cells in healthy people across ages. Findings and caveats of the study: Strongly correlated with naive T cell percentage was TCR beta diversity. Long-lived donors carried more naive CD4+ cells and greater diversity than aged donors. It was not known whether donors were CMV positive (a possible confounder of expanded clonotype changes).

This clonotype was detected a few times. Its cognate antigen is unknown. This CDR3 spans 16 amino acids. The V end lost 4 bases, the J end lost 0 bases, and 13 bases lay between the germline ends. Germline CDR1 MNHEY, CDR2 SVGEGT. Around 9.5 milliliters of peripheral blood were drawn from each donor. Using a J-beta primer mix together with a sample-barcoded 5' primer, a second PCR was run for roughly 6 to 12 cycles. TCRdb reprocessed the 5' RACE reads via MiXCR and lists one record per CDR3 protein. The sample lists some 1.7 million distinct CDR3 sequences, roughly 27% occurring once. Sequencing used blood. The origin of this receptor is a young woman in good health. The chain couples TRBV6-2 or TRBV6-3 to TRBJ2-1, with D unresolved. The CDR3 nucleotides read TGTGCCAGCAGTTTTTCCCCCCCGGGCTCCTACAATGAGCAGTTCTTC. This encodes CASSFSPPGSYNEQFF.